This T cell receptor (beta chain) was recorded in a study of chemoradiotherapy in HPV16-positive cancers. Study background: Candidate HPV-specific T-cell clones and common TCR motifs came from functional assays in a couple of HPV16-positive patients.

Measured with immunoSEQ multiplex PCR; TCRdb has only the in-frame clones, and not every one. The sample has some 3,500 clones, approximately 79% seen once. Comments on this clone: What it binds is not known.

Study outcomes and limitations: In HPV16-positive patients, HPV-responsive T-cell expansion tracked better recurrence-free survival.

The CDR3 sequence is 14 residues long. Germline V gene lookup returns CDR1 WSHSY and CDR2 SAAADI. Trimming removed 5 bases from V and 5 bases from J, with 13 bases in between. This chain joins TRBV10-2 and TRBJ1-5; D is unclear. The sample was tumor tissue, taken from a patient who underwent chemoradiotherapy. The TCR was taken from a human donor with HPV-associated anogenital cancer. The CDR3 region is CASSLSRVDQPQHF. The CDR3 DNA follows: TGCGCCAGCAGTCTCTCCCGGGTGGATCAGCCCCAGCATTTT.